Below, one T cell receptor (beta chain) is given with its context. Germline V lookup: CDR1 MDHEN, CDR2 SYDVKM. The ends were cut back, 5 bases at V and 9 bases at J, with 16 bases in the middle. The CDR3 runs to 13 residues. These data originate in a study of blood T cell repertoires in COVID-19. Study-level background: COVID-19 samples collected from the United States, Italy and Spain covered acute and convalescent phases. The cDNA or gDNA used as material had been derived from T cells, B-cell-depleted T cells, or PBMCs.

Patients at the Seattle site were enrolled during active infection and followed longitudinally. This table comes from immunoSEQ multiplex PCR, and its TCRdb copy is limited to in-frame clones, with some not included. This sample carries 300,000 to 450,000 clones, 89% of them seen once, and the ten largest clones take under 4%. Sample: peripheral blood. This clonotype originated in a woman in her 30s with COVID-19, enrolled during active disease. The chain has TRBV28 and TRBJ1-1; D may be TRBD1 (5 bases). The CDR3 coding sequence is TGTGCCAGCAGTCCCGCTCCCCAGGACAAAGCTTTCTTT. This codes for CASSPAPQDKAFF.